These 8 T cell receptor beta chains originate from one sample sequenced in a study of cytomegalovirus exposure and HLA in healthy donors. 60 Vbeta and 13 Jbeta primers were used in PCR. Sequencing used immunoSEQ multiplex PCR; TCRdb keeps in-frame clones, though not all of them. The data contain roughly 220,000 clones, 80% to 85% of them singletons. Sequencing was performed on PBMCs. These receptors were taken from a woman between 40 and 50 years old in good health and CMV-seronegative.

The chain links TRBV7-2 to TRBJ2-1; 12 nucleotides match TRBD2. CDR3 length: 16 residues. Trimming took 3 bases from V and 1 from J; bases not matched to a gene: 1. Germline values: CDR1 SGHTA, CDR2 FQGNSA. This CDR3 is CASSFTSGRSYNEQFF. The DNA for the CDR3 is TGTGCCAGCAGCTTCACTAGCGGGAGGTCCTACAATGAGCAGTTCTTC. Full variable domain (missing parts from reference TRBV7-2 and TRBJ2-1): GAGVSQSPSNKVTEKGKDVELRCDPISGHTALYWYRQSLGQGLEFLIYFQGNSAPDKSGLPSDRFSAERTGGSVSTLTIQRTQQEDSAVYLCASSFTSGRSYNEQFFGPGTRLTVL.

The chain uses TRBV10-3 and TRBJ1-2, with 9 bases identical to TRBD1. The CDR3 extends over 18 amino acids. The J segment lost 3 bases and the V segment lost 3 bases, leaving 14 bases of the junction unmatched. The germline CDR1 and CDR2 sequences are ENHRY and SYGVKD. The CDR3: CAISDATARDRVDYGYTF. CDR3 DNA sequence: TGTGCCATCAGTGATGCAACAGCTCGGGACAGGGTGGACTATGGCTACACCTTC.

This clone was counted between two and nine times. The V and J genes are TRBV28 and TRBJ1-1; TRBD1 is a possible D gene (5 bases). The CDR3 is made up of 15 amino acids. Looked up from germline, CDR1 is MDHEN and CDR2 is SYDVKM. Trimming shortened V by 8 bases and J by 0 bases, and 16 bases separated the two germline ends. CDR3 in amino acids: CASPPMGGVNTEAFF. CDR3 nucleotide sequence: TGTGCCAGCCCCCCCATGGGGGGGGTGAACACTGAAGCTTTCTTT.

This clone was picked up a small number of times. V is TRBV2 and J is TRBJ1-1, with D unresolved. Trimming removed 4 bases at V and 6 bases at J, with 12 bases between. Looked up from germline, CDR1 is SNHLY and CDR2 is FYNNEI. The CDR3 runs 13 residues. CDR3 nucleotides: TGTGCCAGCAGTGCGCAGGTGAGCCCTGAAGCTTTCTTT. This codes for CASSAQVSPEAFF.

This clone has a single count. This rearrangement joins TRBV12-5 to TRBJ1-2, with a possible D match to TRBD1 (6 bases). Germline V lookup: CDR1 LGHNT, CDR2 FRNRAP. V gave up 0 bases and J gave up 0 bases, with 17 bases separating them. The CDR3 totals 18 residues. The CDR3 DNA sequence: TGTGCTAGTGGTTTGGTACTCTTGGGACACCTCACTAACTATGGCTACACCTTC. Translating it yields CASGLVLLGHLTNYGYTF.

The table lists this clone with a few counts. The chain uses TRBV30 and TRBJ2-3; D ambiguous. The CDR3 is made up of 14 amino acids. V lost 5 bases and J 2 bases, leaving 14 bases between the germline ends. Germline V gene data show CDR1 as GTSNPN and CDR2 as SVGIG (reference sequence). CDR3 amino acids: CAWATAGITDTQYF. DNA of the CDR3: TGTGCCTGGGCTACTGCCGGTATCACAGATACGCAGTATTTT. Full variable domain (rest looked up from reference TRBV30 and TRBJ2-3): SQTIHQWPATLVQPVGSPLSLECTVEGTSNPNLYWYRQAAGRGLQLLFYSVGIGQISSEVPQNLSASRPQDRQFILSSKKLLLSDSGFYLCAWATAGITDTQYFGPGTRLTVL.

The DNA of the CDR3 is TGTGCCAGCAGTTATGGGCAGTCTGGAAACACCATATATTTT. Protein sequence: CASSYGQSGNTIYF. The gene calls are TRBV6-5 and TRBJ1-3, with D unresolved. The CDR3 covers 14 residues. The germline gives CDR1 MNHEY, CDR2 SVGAGI. V was cut by 3 bases and J by 1 base, with 7 bases left in between.

The V call is TRBV6-5, the J call TRBJ2-2, with D unclear. Germline CDR1 MNHEY, CDR2 SVGAGI. Trimming stripped 1 base from V and 0 bases from J, with 9 bases between. This CDR3 comprises 16 residues. For the CDR3, the DNA is TGTGCCAGCAGTTACTATATCAGGACGAACACCGGGGAGCTGTTTTTT. Its translation: CASSYYIRTNTGELFF.